These T cell receptor beta chains were read from a single sample in a study of shared clonotypes between healthy human individuals. Measured with immunoSEQ multiplex PCR; TCRdb has only the in-frame clones, and not every one. The sample holds more than 200,000 clones, about 65% seen once. Specimen: memory CD4+ T cells sorted from blood. The receptor source for this set is a man aged 25-45 years in good health. CDR3s include the opening cysteine and the closing phenylalanine or tryptophan. The order of the fields is V gene, D gene, J gene, clone size, CDR3 DNA, CDR3 protein. The D gene is left open where the match is weak. Part of the rows lack a size; the others show once, few, many or a class for expanded clones.

v_call: TRBV5-1
d_call: TRBD1
j_call: TRBJ2-7
clone_size: NA
cdr3_nt: TGCGCCAGCAGCTGGACAGGGTCCGGCGAGCAGTACTTC
cdr3_aa: CASSWTGSGEQYF

v_call: TRBV6-5
d_call: NA
j_call: TRBJ1-3
clone_size: few
cdr3_nt: TGTGCCAGCAGCACTGGACACCCCTTTGGAAACACCATATATTTT
cdr3_aa: CASSTGHPFGNTIYF

v_call: TRBV7-8
d_call: TRBD2
j_call: TRBJ2-5
clone_size: NA
cdr3_nt: TGTGCCAGCAGCTTATTCCCGGGAGGGCGCCCCGGAGAGACCCAGTACTTC
cdr3_aa: CASSLFPGGRPGETQYF

v_call: TRBV11-2
d_call: NA
j_call: TRBJ2-2
clone_size: NA
cdr3_nt: TGTGCCAGCAGCTTATTAGTGGGGGGCGGGGAGCTGTTTTTT
cdr3_aa: CASSLLVGGGELFF

v_call: TRBV27
d_call: NA
j_call: TRBJ2-7
clone_size: NA
cdr3_nt: TGTGCCAGCAAACTCAATCCCGGTGGGGCGGGGTCAGGGTATGGGTACGAGCAGTACTTC
cdr3_aa: CASKLNPGGAGSGYGYEQYF

v_call: TRBV6-1
d_call: NA
j_call: TRBJ2-7
clone_size: NA
cdr3_nt: TGTGCCAGCAGTGAAGGGGCAACTCAGACCTACGAGCAGTACTTC
cdr3_aa: CASSEGATQTYEQYF

v_call: TRBV11-2
d_call: NA
j_call: TRBJ1-1
clone_size: NA
cdr3_nt: TGTGCCAGCAGCTTAGGGGGCGGGATTCAAGCTTTCTTT
cdr3_aa: CASSLGGGIQAFF

v_call: TRBV9
d_call: TRBD1
j_call: TRBJ1-2
clone_size: NA
cdr3_nt: TGTGCCAGCAGCGCGTCCCGGGACAGGGATTACAGCTACACCTTC
cdr3_aa: CASSASRDRDYSYTF

v_call: TRBV5-1
d_call: TRBD1
j_call: TRBJ2-1
clone_size: NA
cdr3_nt: TGCGCCAGCAGCTTAAGGACAGGGTATGTAAATGAGCAGTTCTTC
cdr3_aa: CASSLRTGYVNEQFF

v_call: TRBV9
d_call: NA
j_call: TRBJ1-1
clone_size: NA
cdr3_nt: TGTGCCAGCAGCGTAGAAGACACACACACTGAAGCTTTCTTT
cdr3_aa: CASSVEDTHTEAFF

v_call: TRBV7-2
d_call: NA
j_call: TRBJ2-1
clone_size: NA
cdr3_nt: TGTGCCAGCAGCTTAGATCATGGGGGGCGAAGTGAGCAGTTCTTC
cdr3_aa: CASSLDHGGRSEQFF

v_call: TRBV27
d_call: TRBD2
j_call: TRBJ2-3
clone_size: NA
cdr3_nt: TGTGCCAGCAGTACCCCTAGCGGGAGGTTACTCACAGATACGCAGTATTTT
cdr3_aa: CASSTPSGRLLTDTQYF

v_call: TRBV7-9
d_call: NA
j_call: TRBJ2-6
clone_size: once
cdr3_nt: TGTGCCAGCAGCGTATTCAAATACCATGAAAGTCGGGCCAACGTCCTGACTTTC
cdr3_aa: CASSVFKYHESRANVLTF

v_call: TRBV5-1
d_call: TRBD2
j_call: TRBJ2-5
clone_size: NA
cdr3_nt: TGCGCCAGCGGACTAGCGGGAGGAGGTGGAGAGACCCAGTACTTC
cdr3_aa: CASGLAGGGGETQYF

v_call: TRBV6-4
d_call: TRBD2
j_call: TRBJ2-3
clone_size: many
cdr3_nt: TGTGCCAGCAGTGCAGGGACTAGCGCAGATACGCAGTATTTT
cdr3_aa: CASSAGTSADTQYF

v_call: TRBV7-9
d_call: TRBD2
j_call: TRBJ2-1
clone_size: NA
cdr3_nt: TGTGCCAGCAGCTACGGACTAGCGGTAGGGGAGCAGTTCTTC
cdr3_aa: CASSYGLAVGEQFF

v_call: TRBV7-9
d_call: TRBD2
j_call: TRBJ2-7
clone_size: few
cdr3_nt: TGTGCCAGCAGCCCCCTAGGGACTAGCGGGAGTTACGAGCAGTACTTC
cdr3_aa: CASSPLGTSGSYEQYF

v_call: TRBV19
d_call: TRBD1
j_call: TRBJ2-7
clone_size: NA
cdr3_nt: TGTGCCAGTAGTATAAGGACAGGCGGAGGCGAGCAGTACTTC
cdr3_aa: CASSIRTGGGEQYF

v_call: TRBV7-9
d_call: NA
j_call: TRBJ2-7
clone_size: once
cdr3_nt: TGTGCCAGCAGCTTAATTGGTGGGACACATCCCTACGAGCAGTACTTC
cdr3_aa: CASSLIGGTHPYEQYF

v_call: TRBV11-3
d_call: TRBD1
j_call: TRBJ2-2
clone_size: NA
cdr3_nt: TGTGCCAGCAGCTTCGGGACAGGGGACACCGGGGAGCTGTTTTTT
cdr3_aa: CASSFGTGDTGELFF

v_call: TRBV6-5
d_call: TRBD1
j_call: TRBJ2-7
clone_size: NA
cdr3_nt: TGTGCCAGCAGTTACTTAAACAGGGGTCTCGAGCAGTACTTC
cdr3_aa: CASSYLNRGLEQYF

v_call: TRBV5-1
d_call: NA
j_call: TRBJ2-3
clone_size: NA
cdr3_nt: TGCGCCAGCGCCCTTGTGTGGGTCACAGATACGCAGTATTTT
cdr3_aa: CASALVWVTDTQYF

v_call: TRBV10-3
d_call: NA
j_call: TRBJ1-4
clone_size: few
cdr3_nt: TGTGCCAAAAGGGGGATTAATGAAAAACTGTTTTTT
cdr3_aa: CAKRGINEKLFF

v_call: TRBV18
d_call: NA
j_call: TRBJ2-7
clone_size: NA
cdr3_nt: TGTGCCAGCTCACCTAGGGGCAGCGAGCAGTACTTC
cdr3_aa: CASSPRGSEQYF

v_call: TRBV7-2
d_call: TRBD1
j_call: TRBJ2-7
clone_size: NA
cdr3_nt: TGTGCCAGCAGCCACCGGGGACAGACACCTAGCTGGGAGCAGTACTTC
cdr3_aa: CASSHRGQTPSWEQYF

v_call: TRBV19
d_call: NA
j_call: TRBJ2-7
clone_size: NA
cdr3_nt: TGTGCCAGTAGTATGGTCCCCTCCTACGAGCAGTACTTC
cdr3_aa: CASSMVPSYEQYF

v_call: TRBV28
d_call: NA
j_call: TRBJ2-7
clone_size: once
cdr3_nt: TGTGCCAGCAGACCAGGGAGCTCCTACGAGCAGTACTTC
cdr3_aa: CASRPGSSYEQYF

v_call: TRBV11-2
d_call: NA
j_call: TRBJ2-5
clone_size: NA
cdr3_nt: TGTGCCAGCAGCTTAGAAGAGAGGGAGACCCAGTACTTC
cdr3_aa: CASSLEERETQYF

v_call: TRBV28
d_call: NA
j_call: TRBJ1-2
clone_size: many
cdr3_nt: TGTGCCAGCAGTTTATACAGCGTCGGGCCCGGCTACACCTTC
cdr3_aa: CASSLYSVGPGYTF

v_call: TRBV6-5
d_call: NA
j_call: TRBJ2-1
clone_size: NA
cdr3_nt: TGTGCCAGCAGTAGAGCAGGGCTAGAGGATGAGCAGTTCTTC
cdr3_aa: CASSRAGLEDEQFF

v_call: TRBV27
d_call: NA
j_call: TRBJ2-3
clone_size: NA
cdr3_nt: TGTGCCAGCCGGGATCTCACAGATACGCAGTATTTT
cdr3_aa: CASRDLTDTQYF

v_call: TRBV6-1
d_call: TRBD1
j_call: TRBJ1-4
clone_size: NA
cdr3_nt: TGTGCCAGCAGCCCTAGGGGGCTTGAAAAACTGTTTTTT
cdr3_aa: CASSPRGLEKLFF

v_call: TRBV28
d_call: NA
j_call: TRBJ2-1
clone_size: NA
cdr3_nt: TGTGCCAGCAGTTTCGCTTACAATGAGCAGTTCTTC
cdr3_aa: CASSFAYNEQFF

v_call: TRBV5-1
d_call: NA
j_call: TRBJ1-2
clone_size: NA
cdr3_nt: TGCGCCAGCAGCCCCGAGGGGGGGAACTATGGCTACACCTTC
cdr3_aa: CASSPEGGNYGYTF

v_call: TRBV2
d_call: NA
j_call: TRBJ2-7
clone_size: NA
cdr3_nt: TGTGCCAGCAGCGATTACTACGAGCAGTACTTC
cdr3_aa: CASSDYYEQYF

v_call: TRBV2
d_call: NA
j_call: TRBJ2-5
clone_size: NA
cdr3_nt: TGTGCCAGCTGCCGAAGCCGTGCGGAGACCCAGTACTTC
cdr3_aa: CASCRSRAETQYF

v_call: TRBV28
d_call: TRBD2
j_call: TRBJ2-5
clone_size: many
cdr3_nt: TGTGCCAGCAGTTTTATAGCGGGAGGGAAAGAGACCCAGTACTTC
cdr3_aa: CASSFIAGGKETQYF

v_call: TRBV7-9
d_call: TRBD1
j_call: TRBJ1-1
clone_size: NA
cdr3_nt: TGTGCCAGCAGCGTGACCGGGACAGGGCGGGGCACTGAAGCTTTCTTT
cdr3_aa: CASSVTGTGRGTEAFF

v_call: TRBV19
d_call: NA
j_call: TRBJ2-7
clone_size: NA
cdr3_nt: TGTGCCAGTAGTACGAACAATAACGTTGAGCAGTACTTC
cdr3_aa: CASSTNNNVEQYF

v_call: TRBV7-8
d_call: TRBD1
j_call: TRBJ2-2
clone_size: NA
cdr3_nt: TGTGCCAGCAGCTTATCGACAGGGTTCACCGGGGAGCTGTTTTTT
cdr3_aa: CASSLSTGFTGELFF

v_call: TRBV4-3
d_call: NA
j_call: TRBJ2-2
clone_size: NA
cdr3_nt: TGCGCCAGCAGCCAAGCCGCCAACACCGGGGAGCTGTTTTTT
cdr3_aa: CASSQAANTGELFF

v_call: TRBV5-1
d_call: TRBD2
j_call: TRBJ2-1
clone_size: NA
cdr3_nt: TGCGCCAGCAGCTTAACTAGCGGAGATAATGAGCAGTTCTTC
cdr3_aa: CASSLTSGDNEQFF

v_call: TRBV30
d_call: NA
j_call: TRBJ1-5
clone_size: NA
cdr3_nt: TGTGCCTGGAGTGTACTGAACAATCAGCCCCAGCATTTT
cdr3_aa: CAWSVLNNQPQHF

v_call: TRBV2
d_call: TRBD2
j_call: TRBJ2-1
clone_size: NA
cdr3_nt: TGTGCCAGCAGTGGCGGGACTAGCGCGGAGGGTGAGCAGTTCTTC
cdr3_aa: CASSGGTSAEGEQFF

v_call: TRBV7-2
d_call: TRBD1
j_call: TRBJ1-1
clone_size: NA
cdr3_nt: TGTGCCAGCAGCTTTCAACAGGGGGCCACTGAAGCTTTCTTT
cdr3_aa: CASSFQQGATEAFF

v_call: TRBV6-1
d_call: NA
j_call: TRBJ2-3
clone_size: NA
cdr3_nt: TGTGCCAGCAGTGAAGCGAGATTTGTCAGAACGCAGTATTTT
cdr3_aa: CASSEARFVRTQYF

v_call: TRBV12-2
d_call: NA
j_call: TRBJ2-7
clone_size: few
cdr3_nt: TGTGCAAGTCGCTTTCGCCGGGACAGGTCTTCCGAGCAGTACTTC
cdr3_aa: CASRFRRDRSSEQYF

v_call: TRBV28
d_call: NA
j_call: TRBJ2-7
clone_size: NA
cdr3_nt: TGTGCCAGCAGTCCCACCCGGGGATACTCCTACGAGCAGTACTTC
cdr3_aa: CASSPTRGYSYEQYF

v_call: TRBV14
d_call: NA
j_call: TRBJ2-1
clone_size: NA
cdr3_nt: TGTGCCAGCAGCCAACTAGCGCGGGTTATTAATGAGCAGTTCTTC
cdr3_aa: CASSQLARVINEQFF

v_call: TRBV5-1
d_call: TRBD2
j_call: TRBJ2-7
clone_size: NA
cdr3_nt: TGCGCCAGCAGCATGTCTAGCGGACGTAGGTACGAGCAGTACTTC
cdr3_aa: CASSMSSGRRYEQYF